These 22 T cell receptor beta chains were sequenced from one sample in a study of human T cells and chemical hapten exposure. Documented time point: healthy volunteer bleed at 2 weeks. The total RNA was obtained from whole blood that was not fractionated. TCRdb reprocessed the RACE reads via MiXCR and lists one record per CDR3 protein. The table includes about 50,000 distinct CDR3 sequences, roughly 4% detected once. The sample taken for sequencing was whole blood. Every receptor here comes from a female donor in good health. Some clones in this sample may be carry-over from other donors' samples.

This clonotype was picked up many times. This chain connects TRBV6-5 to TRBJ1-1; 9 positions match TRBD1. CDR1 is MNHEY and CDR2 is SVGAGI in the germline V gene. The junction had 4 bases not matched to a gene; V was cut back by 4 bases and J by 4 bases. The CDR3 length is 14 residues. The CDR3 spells CASSLHRGPTEAFF. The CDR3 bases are TGTGCCAGCAGTTTACACAGGGGGCCCACTGAAGCTTTCTTT.

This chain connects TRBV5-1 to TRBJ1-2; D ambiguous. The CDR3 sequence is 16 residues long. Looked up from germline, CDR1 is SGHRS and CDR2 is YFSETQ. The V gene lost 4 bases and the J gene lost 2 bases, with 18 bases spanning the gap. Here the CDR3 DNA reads TGCGCCAGCAGCCCCCTCGAATTTAGAGTCAACTATGGCTACACCTTC. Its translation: CASSPLEFRVNYGYTF.

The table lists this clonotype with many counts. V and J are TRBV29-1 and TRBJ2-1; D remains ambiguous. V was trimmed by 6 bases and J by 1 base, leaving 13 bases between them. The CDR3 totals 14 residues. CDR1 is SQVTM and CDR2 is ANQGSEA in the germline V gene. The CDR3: CSVAAWGSYNEQFF. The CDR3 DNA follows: TGCAGCGTCGCCGCTTGGGGATCCTACAATGAGCAGTTCTTC.

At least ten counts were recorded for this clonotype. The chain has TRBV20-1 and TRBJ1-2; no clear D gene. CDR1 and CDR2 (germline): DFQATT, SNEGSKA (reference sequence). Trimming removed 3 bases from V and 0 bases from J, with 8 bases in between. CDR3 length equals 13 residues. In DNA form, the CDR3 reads TGCAGTGCTAGTATCACTCCTAACTATGGCTACACCTTC. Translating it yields CSASITPNYGYTF.

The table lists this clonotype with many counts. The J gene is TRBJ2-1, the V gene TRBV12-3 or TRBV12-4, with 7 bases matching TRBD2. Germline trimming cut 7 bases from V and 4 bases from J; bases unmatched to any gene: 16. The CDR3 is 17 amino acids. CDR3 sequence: CASTNGGGLSLYNEQFF. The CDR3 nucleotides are TGTGCCAGCACCAACGGCGGGGGACTGTCCTTATACAATGAGCAGTTCTTC.

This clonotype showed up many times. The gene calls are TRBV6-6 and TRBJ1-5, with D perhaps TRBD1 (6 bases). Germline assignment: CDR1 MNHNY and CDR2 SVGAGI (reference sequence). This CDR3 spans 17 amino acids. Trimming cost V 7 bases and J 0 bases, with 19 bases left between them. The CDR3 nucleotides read TGTGCCAGCACCCACACTGGACAGTTTTATAGCAATCAGCCCCAGCATTTT. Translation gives CASTHTGQFYSNQPQHF.

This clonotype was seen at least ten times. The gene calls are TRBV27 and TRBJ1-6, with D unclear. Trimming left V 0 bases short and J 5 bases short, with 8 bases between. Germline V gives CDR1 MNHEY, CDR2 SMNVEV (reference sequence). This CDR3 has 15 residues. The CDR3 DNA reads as TGTGCCAGCAGTTTATCGTCCGGACATAATTCACCCCTCCACTTT. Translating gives CASSLSSGHNSPLHF.

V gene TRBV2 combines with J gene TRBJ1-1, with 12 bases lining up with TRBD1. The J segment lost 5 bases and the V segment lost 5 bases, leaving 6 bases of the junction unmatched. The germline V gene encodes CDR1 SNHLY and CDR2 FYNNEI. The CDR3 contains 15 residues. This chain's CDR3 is CASSWDRGPETEAFF. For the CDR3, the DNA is TGTGCCAGCAGTTGGGACAGGGGGCCGGAGACTGAAGCTTTCTTT. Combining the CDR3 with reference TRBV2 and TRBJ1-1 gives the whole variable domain EPEVTQTPSHQVTQMGQEVILRCVPISNHLYFYWYRQILGQKVEFLVSFYNNEISEKSEIFDDQFSVERPDGSNFTLKIRSTKLEDSAMYFCASSWDRGPETEAFFGQGTRLTVV.

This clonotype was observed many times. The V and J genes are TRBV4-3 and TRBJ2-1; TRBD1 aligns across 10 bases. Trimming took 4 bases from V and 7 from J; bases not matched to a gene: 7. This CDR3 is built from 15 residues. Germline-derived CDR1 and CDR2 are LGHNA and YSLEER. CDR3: CASSLWGTGANEQFF. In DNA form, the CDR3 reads TGCGCCAGCAGCCTCTGGGGGACAGGGGCAAATGAGCAGTTCTTC.

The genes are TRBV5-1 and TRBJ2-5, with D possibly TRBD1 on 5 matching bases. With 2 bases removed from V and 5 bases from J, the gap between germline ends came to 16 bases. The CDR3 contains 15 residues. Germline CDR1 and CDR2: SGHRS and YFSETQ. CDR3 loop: CASSLYSAGMETQYF. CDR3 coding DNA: TGCGCCAGCAGCTTATATAGTGCAGGGATGGAGACCCAGTACTTC.

CDR3 amino acids: CATSREGPMDIQYF. The CDR3 coding sequence is TGTGCCACCAGCAGAGAGGGCCCCATGGACATTCAGTACTTC. This rearrangement joins TRBV15 to TRBJ2-4; no clear D. CDR3 length equals 14 residues. CDR1 and CDR2 (germline): LNHNV, YYDKDF (reference sequence). The V and J ends lost 0 bases and 8 bases respectively, with 11 bases between them.

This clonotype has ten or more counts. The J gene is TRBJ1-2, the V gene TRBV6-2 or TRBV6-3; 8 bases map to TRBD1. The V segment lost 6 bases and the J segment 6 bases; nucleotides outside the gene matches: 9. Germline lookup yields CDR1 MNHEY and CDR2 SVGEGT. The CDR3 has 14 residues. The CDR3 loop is CASSTWTGRHGYTF. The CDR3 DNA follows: TGTGCCAGCAGCACGTGGACAGGGCGCCATGGCTACACCTTC.

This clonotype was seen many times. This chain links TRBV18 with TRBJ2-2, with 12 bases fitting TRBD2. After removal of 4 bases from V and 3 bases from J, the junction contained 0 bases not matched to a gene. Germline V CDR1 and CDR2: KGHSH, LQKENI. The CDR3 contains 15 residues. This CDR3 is CASSRLAGDTGELFF. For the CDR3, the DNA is TGTGCCAGCTCACGACTAGCGGGGGACACCGGGGAGCTGTTTTTT.

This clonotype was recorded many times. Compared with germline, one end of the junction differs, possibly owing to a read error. CDR3 loop: CASSLDGVQTFF. For the CDR3, the DNA is TGTGCCAGCAGCTTAGATGGGGTACAAACCTTCTTC. V gene TRBV7-9 combines with J gene TRBJ2-7; D gene uncertain. This CDR3 contains 12 residues. In germline, CDR1 is SEHNR, CDR2 FQNEAQ (reference sequence).

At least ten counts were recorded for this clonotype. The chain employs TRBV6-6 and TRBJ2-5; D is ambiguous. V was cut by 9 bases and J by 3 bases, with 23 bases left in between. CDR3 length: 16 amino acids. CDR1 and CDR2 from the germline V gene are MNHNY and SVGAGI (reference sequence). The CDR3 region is CASRLRLFTKKETQYF. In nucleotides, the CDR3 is TGTGCCAGTAGATTAAGGCTCTTCACGAAGAAAGAGACCCAGTACTTC.

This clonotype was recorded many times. CDR3 DNA sequence: TGTGCCAGCAGCCCGACGATGTACACTGAAGCTTTCTTT. Translation gives CASSPTMYTEAFF. The gene calls are TRBV7-9 and TRBJ1-1; D ambiguous. Germline assignment: CDR1 SEHNR and CDR2 FQNEAQ (reference sequence). CDR3 length: 13 amino acids. Trimming cost V 5 bases and J 3 bases, with 10 bases left between them.

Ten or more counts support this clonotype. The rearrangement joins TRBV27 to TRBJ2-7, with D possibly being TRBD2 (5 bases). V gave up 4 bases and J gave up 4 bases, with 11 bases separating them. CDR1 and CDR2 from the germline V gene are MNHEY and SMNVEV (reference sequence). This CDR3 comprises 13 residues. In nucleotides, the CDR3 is TGTGCCAGCAGTTCCTTCGGGGTATACGAGCAGTACTTC. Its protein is CASSSFGVYEQYF.

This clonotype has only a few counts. The CDR3 coding sequence is TGTGCCAGCAGTTCCCCAGTGGCTTACCAGGGGACTGAAGCTTTCTTT. This sequence encodes CASSSPVAYQGTEAFF. This chain joins TRBV12-3 or TRBV12-4 and TRBJ1-1, with D tentatively TRBD1 (6 bases). The CDR3 contains 16 residues. Trimming removed 4 bases at V and 5 bases at J, with 20 bases between.

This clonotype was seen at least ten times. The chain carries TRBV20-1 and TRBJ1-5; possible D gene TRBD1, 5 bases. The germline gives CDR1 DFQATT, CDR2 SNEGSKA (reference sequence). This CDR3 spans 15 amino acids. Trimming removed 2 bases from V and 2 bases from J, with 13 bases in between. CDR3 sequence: CSARQTGGGNQPQHF. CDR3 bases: TGCAGTGCTAGACAGACCGGAGGGGGCAATCAGCCCCAGCATTTT.

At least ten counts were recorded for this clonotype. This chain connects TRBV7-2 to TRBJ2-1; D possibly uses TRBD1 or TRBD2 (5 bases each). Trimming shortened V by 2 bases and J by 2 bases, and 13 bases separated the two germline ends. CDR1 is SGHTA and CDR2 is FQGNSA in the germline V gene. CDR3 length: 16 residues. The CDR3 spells CASSLFRDPTYNEQFF. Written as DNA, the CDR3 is TGTGCCAGCAGCTTATTTCGGGACCCCACCTACAATGAGCAGTTCTTC. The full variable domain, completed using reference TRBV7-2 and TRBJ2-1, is GAGVSQSPSNKVTEKGKDVELRCDPISGHTALYWYRQSLGQGLEFLIYFQGNSAPDKSGLPSDRFSAERTGGSVSTLTIQRTQQEDSAVYLCASSLFRDPTYNEQFFGPGTRLTVL.

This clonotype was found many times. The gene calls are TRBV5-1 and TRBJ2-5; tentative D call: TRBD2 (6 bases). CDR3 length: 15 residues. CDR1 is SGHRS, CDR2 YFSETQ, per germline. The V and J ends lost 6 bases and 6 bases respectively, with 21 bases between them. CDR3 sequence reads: CASTPGRDYGKTQYF. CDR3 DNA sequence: TGCGCCAGCACTCCTGGGCGGGATTATGGGAAGACCCAGTACTTC.

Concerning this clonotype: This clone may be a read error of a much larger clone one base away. For the CDR3, the DNA is TGTGCCACCAGTGATTCTGGAAGCACAGATACGCAGTATTTT. This encodes CATSDSGSTDTQYF. The rearrangement uses TRBV24-1 and TRBJ2-3, with D unresolved. With 2 bases removed from V and 0 bases from J, the gap between germline ends came to 5 bases. This CDR3 has 14 residues. The germline V gene encodes CDR1 KGHDR and CDR2 SFDVKD.